The entry that follows covers one T cell receptor (beta chain) sequence. This clone was found a few times. Its antigen is not yet known. It has no much larger one-base neighbor in the sample; base qualities were not kept. Cut back by 3 bases and 7 bases, the V and J ends lie 11 bases apart. The CDR3 sequence holds 12 residues, the cysteine and phenylalanine included. Only CDR3 DNA is held: 36 bases, read in frame from base 1. CDR1 and CDR2, looked up from the germline V gene, are SGHRS and YFSETQ. Each collaborating institution followed its own protocols to collect whole blood in K2EDTA tubes. For TCRbeta analysis, collaborators shipped samples as frozen whole blood, isolated PBMCs, or DNA extracted from either of those sample types. The sample belongs to a study of blood T cell repertoires in COVID-19 (dated by TCRdb to the early 2020s). Context from the whole study: Collaborator samples came from the United States, Italy and Spain and covered acute and convalescent phases of COVID-19. Subjects who had been exposed to COVID-19, were actively infected with it, or had recovered from it provided the deeply sampled blood TCRbeta repertoires that made up the dataset. The repertoires were released in a freely available public database meant as a resource for research on the immune response to SARS-CoV-2. HLA class I and class II types, where available, came from metadata supplied by the sample provider rather than from assay-based typing. Nearly every sample came with metadata listing a de-identified subject ID, COVID-19 status, age in years and sex. The samples were drawn from the first 160 participants of the ongoing ImmuneRACE study and from under 1,500 subjects provided by 6 global collaborators. The prospective study material was composed of cDNA or gDNA derived from T cells, B-cell-depleted T cells, or PBMCs. On the study overall, not on this receptor specifically: How much clinical and demographic metadata was included differed by source and by participant, and the metadata was provided uncurated.

TCRbeta CDR3 regions were amplified from genomic DNA by means of the immunoSEQ Assay, a bias-controlled multiplex PCR. Per the original workflow: Nucleated cell counts per sample were estimated from amplification of reference gene primers within the assay. To quantify the absolute abundance of each unique TCRbeta CDR3 rearrangement, sequence reads were collapsed and filtered. For each sample, productive Simpson clonality was calculated as the square root of Simpson's diversity index over productive rearrangements. The clones in this table, taken by TCRdb from immuneACCESS, are in-frame only. Not every clone is retained; where verified, under half of the shortfall comes from an unresolved V gene, and the cause of the rest is unknown. V and J calls and clone size come straight from that table; D and trimming were deduced from the DNA. The sample yields a few hundred thousand clones; 80% to 90% were counted once. The top ten clones comprise more than 0.95% of the sample.

The origin of this receptor is a man aged 40-49 years with acute or convalescent COVID-19. Material for sequencing was peripheral blood. Recombination connected TRBV5-1 to TRBJ2-7, and perhaps TRBD2 as D gene, on 5 matching bases. The DNA is as follows: TGCGCCAGCAGCTGGTCAGAGGGAGAGCAGTACTTC. Its amino acids are CASSWSEGEQYF.